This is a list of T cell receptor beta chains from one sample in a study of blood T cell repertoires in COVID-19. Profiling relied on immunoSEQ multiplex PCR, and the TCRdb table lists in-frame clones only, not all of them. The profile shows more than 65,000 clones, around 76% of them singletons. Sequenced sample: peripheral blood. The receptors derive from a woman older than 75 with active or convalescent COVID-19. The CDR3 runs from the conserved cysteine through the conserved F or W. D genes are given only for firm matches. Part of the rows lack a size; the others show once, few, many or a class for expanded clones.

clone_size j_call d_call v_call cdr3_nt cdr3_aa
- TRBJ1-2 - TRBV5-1 TGCGCCAGCAGCTTGTCAGGAATGGGAGGTGGCTACACCTTC CASSLSGMGGGYTF
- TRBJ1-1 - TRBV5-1 TGCGCCAGCAGCCTCCAGGGTGACACTGAAGCTTTCTTT CASSLQGDTEAFF
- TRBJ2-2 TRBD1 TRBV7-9 TGTGCCAGCAGCTTGGGGACAGGGGGCCGGAACACCGGGGAGCTGTTTTTT CASSLGTGGRNTGELFF
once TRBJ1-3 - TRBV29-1 TGCAGCGTTGGGGAGGGAAACACCATATATTTT CSVGEGNTIYF
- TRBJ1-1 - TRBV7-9 TGTGCCAGCAGCCCTCTCAACAGAGTTGCTGGAATGAACACTGAAGCTTTCTTT CASSPLNRVAGMNTEAFF
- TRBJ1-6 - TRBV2 TGTGCCAGCAGCACAGGGAGCTCCTATAATTCACCCCTCCACTTT CASSTGSSYNSPLHF
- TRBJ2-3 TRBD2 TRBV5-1 TGCGCCAGCAGGCCGGGACTAGCGGTTAGCACAGATACGCAGTATTTT CASRPGLAVSTDTQYF
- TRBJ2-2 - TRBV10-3 TGTGCCATCAGTGAGGGAGCCGGGGAGCTGTTTTTT CAISEGAGELFF
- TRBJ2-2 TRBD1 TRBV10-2 TGCGCCAGTGGCCGTAGACAGGGGCAGGTCGGGGAGCTGTTTTTT CASGRRQGQVGELFF
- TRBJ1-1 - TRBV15 TGTGCCACCAGCAGAGGGGGGGTCCGGAACACTGAAGCTTTCTTT CATSRGGVRNTEAFF
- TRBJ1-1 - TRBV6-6 TGTGCCAGCAGCAACGGACAGACTGAAGCTTTCTTT CASSNGQTEAFF
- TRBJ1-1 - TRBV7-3 TGTGCCAGCAGCTTAACAGGGGATATGAACACTGAAGCTTTCTTT CASSLTGDMNTEAFF
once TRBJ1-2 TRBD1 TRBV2 TGTGCCAGCAGTTGGACAGGAGCACCTAACTATGGCTACACCTTC CASSWTGAPNYGYTF
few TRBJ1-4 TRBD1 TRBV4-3 TGCGCCAGCAGCCAAGGCATGACAGGGGGGTTGTTTTTT CASSQGMTGGLFF
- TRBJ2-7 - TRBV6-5 TGTGCCAGCAGTTACGCAGACAGGCGGAACGAGCAGTACTTC CASSYADRRNEQYF
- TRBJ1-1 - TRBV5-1 TGCGCCAGCCGCGAAAATCCAACAGGGTTTGGGGGAGCTTTCTTT CASRENPTGFGGAFF
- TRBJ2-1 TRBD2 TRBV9 TGTGCCAGCAGCCGTCTAGCGGGGGCCAACAATGAGCAGTTCTTC CASSRLAGANNEQFF
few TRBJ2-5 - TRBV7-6 TGTGCCAGCAGCTTAGCGGAGACGCCCCGGGAGACCCAGTACTTC CASSLAETPRETQYF
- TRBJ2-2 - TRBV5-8 TGTGCCAGCAGCCGAAAAAACAGCCTGAACACCGGGGAGCTGTTTTTT CASSRKNSLNTGELFF
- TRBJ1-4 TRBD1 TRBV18 TGTGCCACCCGACAGGGCCAGGACGATGAAAAACTGTTTTTT CATRQGQDDEKLFF
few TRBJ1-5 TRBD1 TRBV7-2 TGTGCCAGCAGCTTAGTGGGGACAGGGATGGACCAGCCCCAGCATTTT CASSLVGTGMDQPQHF
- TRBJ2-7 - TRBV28 TGTGCCAGCAGTGCATCGACAGGGGCGGGGGTTAACGAGCAGTACTTC CASSASTGAGVNEQYF
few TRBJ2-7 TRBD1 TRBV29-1 TGCAGCGTTGCGCCCAACAGGGGGCTTAGCTCCTACGAGCAGTACTTC CSVAPNRGLSSYEQYF
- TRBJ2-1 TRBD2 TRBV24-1 TGTGCCACCATTCCGACTAGCGGGGGGGGGCGCAGCTCCTACAATGAGCAGTTCTTC CATIPTSGGGRSSYNEQFF
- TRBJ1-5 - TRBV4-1 TGCGCCAGCAGCGAGGAAGGAGATCAGCCCCAGCATTTT CASSEEGDQPQHF
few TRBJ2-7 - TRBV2 TGTGCCAGCAGTGAACCCCTCAGGGCCTACGAGCAGTACTTC CASSEPLRAYEQYF
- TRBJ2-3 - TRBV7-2 TGTGCCAGCAGCCCGAGTCGTGGTAATACGCAGTATTTT CASSPSRGNTQYF
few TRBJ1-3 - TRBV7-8 TGTGCCAGCAGCCCCCGAGGGGGCTCTGGAAACACCATATATTTT CASSPRGGSGNTIYF
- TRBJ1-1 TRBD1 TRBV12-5 TGTGCTAGTGGTCCGGGGACAGGCGATGAAGCTTTCTTT CASGPGTGDEAFF
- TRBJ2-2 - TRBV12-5 TGTGCTAGTGGTTTGGAGGGAGTCACCGGGGAGCTGTTTTTT CASGLEGVTGELFF
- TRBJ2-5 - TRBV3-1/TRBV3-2 TGTGCCAGCAGCCAATGGGGCAGGGGAAAGAAGACCCAGTACTTC CASSQWGRGKKTQYF
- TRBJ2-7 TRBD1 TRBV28 TGTGCCAGCAGTCCCGGGGGACAGGCCGGAATCTACGAGCAGTACTTC CASSPGGQAGIYEQYF
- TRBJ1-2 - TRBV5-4 TGTGCCAGCAGCGAGGACGGGAGGGATGGCTACACCTTC CASSEDGRDGYTF
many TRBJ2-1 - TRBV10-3 TGTGCCATCAGTGAGTCCGGAGACAATGAGCAGTTCTTC CAISESGDNEQFF
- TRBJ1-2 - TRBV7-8 TGTGCCAGCAGTCTGGTCCCACAGGGTTTCTATGGCTACACCTTC CASSLVPQGFYGYTF
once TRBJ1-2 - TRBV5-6 TGTGCCAGCAGCTTGGTTAGGAGCCTCTATGGCTACACCTTC CASSLVRSLYGYTF
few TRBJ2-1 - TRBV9 TGTGCCAGCAGCGCCTCGGGGGACTTCTACAATGAGCAGTTCTTC CASSASGDFYNEQFF
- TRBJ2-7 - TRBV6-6 TGTGCCAGCAGTATCGCGGGGCTCGGGGACGAGCAGTACTTC CASSIAGLGDEQYF
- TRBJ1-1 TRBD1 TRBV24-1 TGTGCCACCAGTGATTCTACACAGGGGGAAGCTTTCTTT CATSDSTQGEAFF
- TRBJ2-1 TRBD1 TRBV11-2 TGTGCCAGCAGCCGAGGAGAGACAGGGCTTTACAATGAGCAGTTCTTC CASSRGETGLYNEQFF
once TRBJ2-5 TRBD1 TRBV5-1 TGCGCCAGCAGCTCCCGACAGGGGAGAGAAGAGACCCAGTACTTC CASSSRQGREETQYF
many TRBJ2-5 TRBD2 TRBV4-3 TGCGCCAGCAGCCAAGATAAAGGGACTAGGACGACCCAGTACTTC CASSQDKGTRTTQYF
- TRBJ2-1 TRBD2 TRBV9 TGTGCCAGCAGCGTAGGACTAGCGATCGACAATGAGCAGTTCTTC CASSVGLAIDNEQFF
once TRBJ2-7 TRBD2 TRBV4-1 TGCGCCAGCAGCCATCTGCCTAGCGGGGAGTACGAGCAGTACTTC CASSHLPSGEYEQYF
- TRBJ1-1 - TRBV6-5 TGTGCCAGCAGTTATCGGGCTCGGGGTGCAGACGAAGCTTTCTTT CASSYRARGADEAFF
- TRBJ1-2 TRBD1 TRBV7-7 TGTGCTAGCAGACAGAGCCTTTTACACAGGGGATTTAACTATGGCTACACCTTC CASRQSLLHRGFNYGYTF
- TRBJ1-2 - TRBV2 TGTGCCAGCAGCGCCAGGGATCCTAACTATGGCTACACCTTC CASSARDPNYGYTF
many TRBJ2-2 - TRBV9 TGTGCCAGCAGCGTAGTCGGTTCCGGCGGGGAGCTGTTTTTT CASSVVGSGGELFF
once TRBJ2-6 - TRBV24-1 TGTGCCACCGGCACTGGGGCCAACGTCCTGACTTTC CATGTGANVLTF
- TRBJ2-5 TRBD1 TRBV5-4 TGTGCCAGCAGTCTTCCGGGACAGGGATACCAAGAGACCCAGTACTTC CASSLPGQGYQETQYF
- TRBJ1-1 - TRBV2 TGTGCCAGCAGTGAAGTTGGAAGGGGCAAAGGAACTGAAGCTTTCTTT CASSEVGRGKGTEAFF
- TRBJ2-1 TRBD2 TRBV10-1 TGCGCCAGCAGTGATCTAGCGGGGGCCTCCTACAATGAGCAGTTCTTC CASSDLAGASYNEQFF
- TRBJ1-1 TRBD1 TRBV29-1 TGCAGCGCCTTGACAGGGGGGAACACTGAAGCTTTCTTT CSALTGGNTEAFF